Detailed here is one TCR beta chain. The antigen is undetermined. Some second doses came at about 4 weeks and others at about 12 weeks; these were pooled. This CDR3 region has 14 residues. Losses at the gene ends were 1 base for V and 4 bases for J; bases not matched to a gene: 4. Looked up from germline, CDR1 is SGHTS and CDR2 is YDEGEE. This record belongs to a study of T cell responses to AZD1222 COVID-19 vaccine. Overall study findings and caveats: Within unmutated variant regions lay the reported targets of nearly half of spike-specific TCRs.

Profiled with immunoSEQ multiplex PCR; TCRdb holds only in-frame clones, not every one. Of roughly 80,000 clones in the sample, under 90% were seen once. This receptor was taken from an adult who received the AZD1222 COVID-19 vaccine. The V and J genes are TRBV5-8 and TRBJ2-7, with 8 bases identical to TRBD1. The sample was peripheral blood, taken 28 days after the second AZD1222 dose. CDR3 in DNA: TGTGCCAGCAGCTTGTTCGACAGGGGTTACGAGCAGTACTTC. This codes for CASSLFDRGYEQYF.